This T cell receptor beta chain was identified during a study of blood T cell repertoires in COVID-19. Germline V gives CDR1 SEHNR, CDR2 FQNEAQ (reference sequence). The CDR3 is 15 amino acids. Trimming stripped 4 bases from V and 2 bases from J, with 12 bases between. Assay used: immunoSEQ multiplex PCR; TCRdb lists only in-frame clones, some missing. The table records some 190,000 clones, around 87% of them present only once. Sequenced: PBMCs or T cells enriched from blood (not recorded which). V is TRBV7-9 and J is TRBJ1-5, with D unclear. This clonotype originated in a woman aged 40 to 55 in a cohort exposed to, infected with or recovered from COVID-19 (not recorded which). CDR3 sequence reads: CASSSSGEGNQPQHF. Written as DNA, the CDR3 is TGTGCCAGCAGCTCCTCCGGTGAGGGCAATCAGCCCCAGCATTTT.